A selection of T cell receptor beta chains follows, all from one sample in a study of T cell responses to AZD1222 COVID-19 vaccine. Method: immunoSEQ multiplex PCR; TCRdb's copy keeps in-frame clones and lacks some. The repertoire consists of more than 100,000 clones, with roughly 90% occurring once and the leading ten covering 1.4% to 1.5%. The sequenced sample was peripheral blood, obtained on day 0 of AZD1222 vaccination. The source is an adult in good health. Each CDR3 is given with its conserved first and last residue. The D gene is left open where the match is weak. The size field is filled for only some rows; it gives once, few, many or a size class.

abundance	d_gene	j_gene	v_gene	CDR3aa	CDR3nt
-	-	TRBJ1-5	TRBV27	CASSFSGPSNQPQHF	TGTGCCAGCAGTTTCTCAGGACCTAGCAATCAGCCCCAGCATTTT
once	-	TRBJ2-7	TRBV19	CASSTPKAGTDSYEQYF	TGTGCCAGTAGTACACCGAAGGCCGGGACTGACTCCTACGAGCAGTACTTC
-	-	TRBJ1-5	TRBV7-9	CASSLAGGNQPQHF	TGTGCCAGCAGCTTAGCAGGGGGCAATCAGCCCCAGCATTTT
once	-	TRBJ1-2	TRBV9	CASSVLSVNYGYTF	TGTGCCAGCAGCGTACTTTCAGTTAACTATGGCTACACCTTC
-	-	TRBJ2-7	TRBV30	CAWSVWGVSHEQYF	TGTGCCTGGAGTGTATGGGGGGTATCCCACGAGCAGTACTTC
-	TRBD1	TRBJ1-5	TRBV7-8	CASSARGGLSNQPQHF	TGTGCCAGCAGCGCCAGGGGGGGATTGAGCAATCAGCCCCAGCATTTT
-	-	TRBJ2-3	TRBV5-6	CASSPLGYTQYF	TGTGCCAGCAGCCCACTAGGTTATACGCAGTATTTT
-	-	TRBJ1-1	TRBV30	CAWSVKSKVTEAFF	TGTGCCTGGAGTGTTAAATCTAAGGTCACTGAAGCTTTCTTT
-	TRBD1	TRBJ1-5	TRBV19	CASTPTDRGGSNQPQHF	TGTGCCAGTACCCCGACGGACAGGGGAGGCAGCAATCAGCCCCAGCATTTT
-	TRBD2	TRBJ2-7	TRBV7-9	CASSVSGGTSYEQYF	TGTGCCAGCAGCGTAAGCGGGGGGACCAGCTACGAGCAGTACTTC
-	TRBD1	TRBJ1-5	TRBV5-5	CASSERTGGIGSGQPQHF	TGTGCCAGCAGCGAACGGACAGGGGGCATCGGTAGCGGTCAGCCCCAGCATTTT
-	-	TRBJ1-1	TRBV28	CASSSHVEGTEAFF	TGTGCCAGCAGTTCCCACGTAGAGGGGACTGAAGCTTTCTTT
-	-	TRBJ1-2	TRBV29-1	CSVAGRNQANYGYTF	TGCAGCGTTGCCGGACGCAATCAAGCTAACTATGGCTACACCTTC
-	TRBD2	TRBJ2-3	TRBV7-2	CASSPTGTRGGDTQYF	TGTGCCAGCAGCCCAACCGGGACTCGCGGGGGTGATACGCAGTATTTT
-	TRBD1	TRBJ1-2	TRBV6-1	CASSELTPDRTQYGYTF	TGTGCCAGCAGTGAACTGACCCCGGACAGGACGCAATATGGCTACACCTTC
-	-	TRBJ1-6	TRBV10-3	CAISETQANSYNSPLHF	TGTGCCATCAGTGAGACTCAGGCGAACTCCTATAATTCACCCCTCCACTTT
once	TRBD1	TRBJ1-6	TRBV9	CASSVHQGANSPLHF	TGTGCCAGCAGCGTGCACCAGGGGGCCAATTCACCCCTCCACTTT
-	-	TRBJ2-1	TRBV11-2	CASSFYVSGSSYNEQFF	TGTGCCAGCAGCTTTTATGTTAGCGGAAGCTCCTACAATGAGCAGTTCTTC
once	TRBD2	TRBJ2-1	TRBV29-1	CSVEGERGGAKFF	TGCAGCGTTGAAGGAGAGCGCGGGGGGGCGAAGTTCTTC
-	-	TRBJ1-4	TRBV2	CASGLQGRDEKLFF	TGTGCCAGCGGTTTACAGGGACGGGATGAAAAACTGTTTTTT
-	-	TRBJ1-2	TRBV19	CASSPTPGTNYGYTF	TGTGCCAGTAGCCCTACCCCTGGAACAAACTATGGCTACACCTTC
-	-	TRBJ2-3	TRBV7-9	CASSLVVQSSTDTQYF	TGTGCCAGCAGCTTAGTGGTCCAGTCTAGCACAGATACGCAGTATTTT
-	TRBD2	TRBJ2-3	TRBV2	CASSEASGGLDTQYF	TGTGCCAGCAGTGAGGCTAGCGGGGGGCTCGATACGCAGTATTTT
-	-	TRBJ2-3	TRBV7-3	CASSFGVDTQYF	TGTGCCAGCAGCTTTGGGGTCGATACGCAGTATTTT
-	TRBD1	TRBJ2-7	TRBV29-1	CSVVPGQGDSYEQYF	TGCAGCGTTGTTCCGGGACAGGGAGACTCCTACGAGCAGTACTTC
-	-	TRBJ2-2	TRBV21-1	CASSRGYRTGELFF	TGTGCCAGCAGCAGGGGGTACCGGACCGGGGAGCTGTTTTTT
-	TRBD1	TRBJ1-5	TRBV2	CASSRFPGTGAISNQPQHF	TGTGCCAGCAGTCGCTTTCCCGGGACAGGGGCCATTAGCAATCAGCCCCAGCATTTT
-	-	TRBJ2-3	TRBV7-2	CASSLDRSTDTQYF	TGTGCCAGCAGCTTAGACAGAAGCACAGATACGCAGTATTTT
once	-	TRBJ1-6	TRBV2	CASSEAPTDHNSPLHF	TGTGCCAGCAGTGAAGCTCCGACAGACCATAATTCACCCCTCCACTTT
few	-	TRBJ1-4	TRBV10-3	CAISEVSNEKLFF	TGTGCCATCAGTGAAGTGAGTAATGAAAAACTGTTTTTT
-	TRBD1	TRBJ2-7	TRBV29-1	CSVGGQYTYEQYF	TGCAGCGTTGGGGGACAGTATACCTACGAGCAGTACTTC
once	TRBD1	TRBJ2-6	TRBV27	CASSLSDRGRTGANVLTF	TGTGCCAGCAGTTTATCGGACAGGGGACGTACTGGGGCCAACGTCCTGACTTTC
-	TRBD2	TRBJ2-7	TRBV25-1	CASSGTTSGGFEQYF	TGTGCCAGCAGTGGAACGACTAGCGGGGGGTTCGAGCAGTACTTC
few	-	TRBJ2-7	TRBV5-1	CAGSGGTAAYEQYF	TGCGCCGGCTCGGGGGGGACAGCGGCCTACGAGCAGTACTTC
-	TRBD1	TRBJ1-5	TRBV5-6	CASSFGTGTSQPQHF	TGTGCCAGCAGCTTTGGGACAGGGACGAGTCAGCCCCAGCATTTT
-	TRBD1	TRBJ2-7	TRBV28	CASSPGQVRGEQYF	TGTGCCAGCAGTCCCGGACAGGTACGGGGCGAGCAGTACTTC
-	-	TRBJ2-7	TRBV28	CASSTGALYEQYF	TGTGCCAGCAGCACGGGGGCCCTCTACGAGCAGTACTTC
-	-	TRBJ2-1	TRBV2	CASSEGASSYNEQFF	TGTGCCAGCAGTGAGGGCGCGAGCTCCTACAATGAGCAGTTCTTC
-	-	TRBJ1-5	TRBV2	CASSEGGGDSNQPQHF	TGTGCCAGCAGTGAAGGTGGGGGGGATAGCAATCAGCCCCAGCATTTT
-	-	TRBJ2-7	TRBV10-3	CAISVGDSYSSYEQYF	TGTGCCATCAGCGTGGGAGACTCTTACAGCTCCTACGAGCAGTACTTC
few	-	TRBJ1-1	TRBV5-5	CASSRVGMGNTEAFF	TGTGCCAGCAGCCGGGTGGGGATGGGAAACACTGAAGCTTTCTTT
-	-	TRBJ2-1	TRBV27	CASSLDPGNEQFF	TGTGCCAGCAGTTTAGACCCGGGTAATGAGCAGTTCTTC
few	-	TRBJ2-1	TRBV18	CASSPGRDNEQFF	TGTGCCAGCTCACCGGGCAGGGACAATGAGCAGTTCTTC
-	-	TRBJ1-2	TRBV7-9	CASSLEAHGYTF	TGTGCCAGCAGCTTAGAAGCTCATGGCTACACCTTC